The following is a T cell receptor beta chain sequence with its context. Its antigen specificity is not known. Per-base qualities were not stored, and no clone one base away is much larger. V is clipped by 0 bases and J by 7 bases, and the sequence between their germline boundaries is 12 bases long. Measured from the cysteine to the phenylalanine, the CDR3 is 15 residues long. CDR3 DNA is the only sequence kept; it has 45 bases, read in frame from the first base. From the germline V gene, CDR1 is ENHRY and CDR2 is SYGVKD. This entry comes from a study of blood T cells in healthy people across ages (dated by TCRdb to 2013 to 2016). Regarding the study in general: In model experiments, template switching captured roughly one uniquely barcoded TCR beta cDNA molecule for every two T cells. The study analyzed two additional independent replicas of 1 million unique cDNA reads from the same blood draw for two donors, one aged 18 to 30 and one aged 80 or older. To track age-related changes in TCR beta repertoire diversity, the study relied on deep sequencing normalized with unique cDNA molecular identifiers. Donors were grouped into four age groups: young (average about 15 years), middle-aged (39), aged (approximately 67) and long-lived (about 90). Results the study describes overall, beyond this receptor: Observed TCR beta diversity per million T cells fell roughly linearly with age, and a significant reduction was already apparent by age approximately 40. Observed TCR beta diversity correlated strongly with the percentage of naive T cells measured by flow cytometry. Estimates of total diversity based on one million sequenced T cells were considered lower bounds and underestimates. The CMV infection status of donors was not known, potentially confounding age-related changes in expanded clonotypes. Bulk unsorted PBMC profiling prevented conclusive comparison of naive and antigen-experienced compartments. Compared with the aged group, the long-lived group had more naive CD4+ T cells, fewer expanded clones and increased TCR diversity, a pattern suggesting age selection.

The library was made by 5' RACE. The instrument given in TCRdb is Illumina HiSeq 2500. A second PCR of 7 to 11 cycles was run with a J-beta primer mix and a sample-barcoded 5' primer. A template-switch 5' adaptor carrying 12 random nucleotides introduced a unique molecular identifier onto each TCR beta cDNA molecule. Each sample yielded at least 3 million CDR3-containing paired-end reads. First-strand cDNA synthesis was performed from all RNA using the Mint cDNA synthesis kit, with priming by a TRBC-specific oligonucleotide. Following uracil-DNA glycosylase treatment, a first 18-cycle PCR with universal primers M1SS and BC2_uni_R was performed on all cDNA. As for how the authors treated the data: For normalization, 1 million high-quality reads, each with a distinct molecular identifier, were randomly selected from each sample. Reads sharing molecular identifiers were discarded rather than binned into consensus sequences. CDR3 identification, clonotype clustering and error correction used MiTCR with a Q25 quality threshold and the strictest error-elimination algorithm. Lower-bound total TCR beta diversity was estimated with a nonparametric unseen species model using Euler transformation. The public reads were reanalyzed by TCRdb: fastp trimming at Q25, MiXCR alignment, in-frame beta chains only. Rows are unified per CDR3 protein, each entry keeping the most common DNA and genes. TCRdb's processing, not the authors' own work, is the source of the V and J calls. The sample data list approximately 800,000 distinct CDR3 sequences, and around 25% of these were observed just once. The ten biggest clones cover less than 3.5% of the sample.

The donors were a few dozen Caucasian individuals from Russia, aged roughly 6 to 100 years, who were systemically healthy. Ten milliliters of peripheral blood were drawn from each donor into EDTA-treated Vacutainer tubes. PBMCs were isolated by Ficoll-Paque density-gradient centrifugation, with at least 7 million obtained per sample. Total RNA was extracted from PBMCs with Trizol reagent, with at least 6 micrograms obtained per sample. The percentages of naive CD45RAhigh/CD27high T cells were determined by flow cytometry on a PBMC aliquot from every donor. These same data were also listed under a study on T cells of mothers and their children. The second study's authors report: Nine systemically healthy Caucasian individuals, comprising three mothers and their six children, were included as donors. cDNA synthesis consumed the entire amount of extracted RNA, loaded at approximately 1.4 ug RNA in each 15 ul reaction. In the second PCR, the M1S primer introduced both the sample barcodes and 2-4 random nucleotides. Over 8.5 million TCR beta CDR3 reads came from each mother, compared with some 3 million reads from each child. In both related and unrelated pairs, thymic selection shapes the output of TCR recombination in a similar way, with inherited differences having only a minor effect. Normalized repertoire overlap was always found to be slightly, but never significantly, higher in related mother-child pairs than in unrelated mother-child pairs. Persistent microchimeric T cell clones were not detected, at a sensitivity of approximately 93 clones per million clonotypes. To look for features that set related mother-child pairs apart from unrelated individuals, the researchers ran deep NGS to compare the TCR beta repertoires of mothers and children. The mean age was roughly 40 +/- 4 years for the mothers and around 10 +/- 4 years for the children. After adapters were ligated using NEBNext reagents, the libraries underwent 100+100 nt paired-end sequencing on an Illumina HiSeq 2000. To prevent cross-contamination, the mother and child libraries were prepared a month apart and were sequenced in separate runs. For each donor, between roughly 450,000 and 2,200,000 distinct TCR beta clonotypes were identified. Naive TCR beta clonotypes were estimated from low-frequency clonotypes matched to each donor's FACS-determined naive share, without sorting.

The chain is encoded by TRBV10-3 joined to TRBJ1-4, and possibly TRBD1, on 6 matching bases. The sequenced sample was blood. This receptor was obtained from a boy aged 5 to 17 in good health. The CDR3 has the sequence CAISESRGASEKLFF. The DNA is as follows: TGTGCCATCAGTGAGTCGCGGGGGGCAAGTGAAAAACTGTTTTTT.